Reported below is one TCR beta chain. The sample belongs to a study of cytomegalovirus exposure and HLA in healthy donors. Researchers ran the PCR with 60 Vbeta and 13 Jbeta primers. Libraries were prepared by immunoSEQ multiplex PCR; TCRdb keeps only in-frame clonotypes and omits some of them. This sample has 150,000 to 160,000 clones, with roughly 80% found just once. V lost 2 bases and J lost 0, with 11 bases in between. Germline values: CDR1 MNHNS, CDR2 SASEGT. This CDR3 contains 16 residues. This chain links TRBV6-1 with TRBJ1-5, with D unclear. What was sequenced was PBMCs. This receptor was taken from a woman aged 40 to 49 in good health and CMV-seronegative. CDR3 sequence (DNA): TGTGCCAGCAGTGAACCATCGGGGTATAGCAATCAGCCCCAGCATTTT. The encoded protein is CASSEPSGYSNQPQHF.